This TCR beta chain was identified in a study of blood T cell repertoires in COVID-19. V trimming: 3 bases; J trimming: 8 bases; junction bases outside the gene matches: 10. The CDR3 extends over 15 amino acids. CDR1 and CDR2 (germline): KGHSH, LQKENI. This clone occurred a few times. The protocol was immunoSEQ multiplex PCR, while the TCRdb copy is restricted to in-frame clones and leaves out a portion. The table lists a few hundred thousand clones, around 90% of them singletons. The chain combines TRBV18 with TRBJ1-3; 7 bases fit TRBD1. Specimen: peripheral blood. This TCR was sampled from a woman in her 70s with active or convalescent COVID-19. CDR3 region: CASSPPGQSWDTIYF. CDR3 bases: TGTGCCAGCTCACCTCCGGGACAGAGTTGGGACACCATATATTTT.